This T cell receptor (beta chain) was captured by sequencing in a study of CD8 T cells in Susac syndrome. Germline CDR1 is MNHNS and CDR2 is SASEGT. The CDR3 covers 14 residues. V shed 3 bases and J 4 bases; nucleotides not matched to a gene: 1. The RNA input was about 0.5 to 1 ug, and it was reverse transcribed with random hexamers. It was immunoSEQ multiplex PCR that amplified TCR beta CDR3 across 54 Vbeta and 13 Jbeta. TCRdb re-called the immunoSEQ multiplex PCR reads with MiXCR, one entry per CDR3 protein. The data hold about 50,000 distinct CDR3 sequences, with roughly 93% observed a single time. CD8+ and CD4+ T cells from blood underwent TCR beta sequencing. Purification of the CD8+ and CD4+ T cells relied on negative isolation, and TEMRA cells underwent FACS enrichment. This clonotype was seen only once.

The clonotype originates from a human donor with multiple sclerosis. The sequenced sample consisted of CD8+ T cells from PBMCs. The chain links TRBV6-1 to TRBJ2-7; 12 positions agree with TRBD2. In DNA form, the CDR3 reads TGTGCCAGCAGTGAGCTAGCGGGGGGGTACGAGCAGTACTTC. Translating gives CASSELAGGYEQYF.